Each of the 5 T cell receptor beta chains below was sequenced from the same sample in a study of cytomegalovirus exposure and HLA in healthy donors. It was with 60 Vbeta and 13 Jbeta primers that the PCR ran. Profiled with immunoSEQ multiplex PCR; TCRdb holds only in-frame clones, not every one. The sample carries about 160,000 clones, roughly nine tenths recorded once. The sample comprised PBMCs. Source of these receptors: a woman in her 30s in good health and CMV-seronegative.

The CDR3 nucleotides read TGCGCCAGCAGCCAAATAGCAGGGCTAGAGACCCAGTACTTC. It yields the protein CASSQIAGLETQYF. The rearrangement uses TRBV4-1 and TRBJ2-5; D perhaps matches TRBD1 (5 bases). The CDR3 length is 14 residues. CDR1 MGHRA and CDR2 YSYEKL come from the germline V gene. The ends were cut back, 2 bases at V and 4 bases at J, with 11 bases in the middle.

The V call is TRBV7-9, the J call TRBJ1-2; D may be TRBD1 (6 bases). The V end was cut by 1 base, the J end by 0 bases, with 12 bases between. The germline V gene encodes CDR1 SEHNR and CDR2 FQNEAQ (reference sequence). This CDR3 is 16 amino acids long. In DNA form, the CDR3 reads TGTGCCAGCAGCTTAGGGGACATGCTCGCTAACTATGGCTACACCTTC. Amino acids: CASSLGDMLANYGYTF.

V gene TRBV7-2 combines with J gene TRBJ1-2; 9 nucleotides agree with TRBD1. Germline CDR1 SGHTA, CDR2 FQGNSA. Trimming cost V 5 bases and J 9 bases; bases outside gene matches: 10. The CDR3 is 14 residues long. CDR3: CASSARTGALSYTF. CDR3 bases: TGTGCCAGCAGCGCCCGGACAGGGGCGTTGAGCTACACCTTC.

V gene TRBV28 combines with J gene TRBJ1-2; TRBD1 might be the D (6 bases). V shed 3 bases and J shed 6 bases, with 14 bases lying between them. In germline, CDR1 is MDHEN, CDR2 SYDVKM. The CDR3 sequence is 14 residues long. The DNA for the CDR3 is TGTGCCAGCAGTTTGACAGGAACCCCAAATGGCTACACCTTC. Its translation: CASSLTGTPNGYTF.

A word on this clone: The junction and the germline gene differ at one end; a read error may be behind it. The gene calls are TRBV27 and TRBJ2-5, with 10 bases fitting TRBD1. Germline V gene sequence: CDR1 MNHEY, CDR2 SMNVEV (reference sequence). The CDR3 is 14 amino acids. CDR3 protein: CASSRQGAQGTQYF. Here the CDR3 DNA reads TGTGCCAGCAGCAGACAGGGGGCGCAAGGGACCCAGTACTTC.